Presented here are 22 T cell receptor beta chains from one specimen sequenced in a study of neurological immune-mediated disorders. One entry per CDR3 protein, called by TCRdb with MiXCR from the 5' RACE reads. This table holds 70,000 to 95,000 distinct CDR3 sequences, under 20% found once. Sequenced material: PBMCs. The receptors originated from a woman between 35 and 50 years old in good health.

This clonotype has just one count. A read error may be the cause here, since a much bigger clone is one base away. V usage is TRBV15 and J usage is TRBJ1-1, with D hard to call. CDR1 and CDR2 from the germline V gene are LNHNV and YYDKDF (reference sequence). This CDR3 region has 13 residues. Here the CDR3 DNA reads TGTGTCACCAGTTTCGGATGGGACACTGAAGCTTTCTTT. This translates into CVTSFGWDTEAFF.

The gene calls are TRBV5-1 and TRBJ2-2, with unresolved D. CDR1 is SGHRS and CDR2 is YFSETQ in the germline V gene. V lost 0 bases to trimming and J lost 4 bases, with 13 bases between them. This CDR3 contains 16 residues. DNA for the CDR3: TGCGCCAGCAGCTTGGGATATTCCTCGGGCACCGGGGAGCTGTTTTTT. Encoded protein: CASSLGYSSGTGELFF.

The sample holds many counts of this clonotype. V and J are TRBV9 and TRBJ2-2; the match to TRBD2 covers 7 bases. Unmatched junction bases numbered 6, after V lost 3 bases and J lost 4 bases. Germline values: CDR1 SGDLS, CDR2 YYNGEE. The CDR3 is made up of 15 amino acids. This CDR3 is CASSGPGGSTGELFF. For the CDR3, the DNA is TGTGCCAGCAGCGGCCCGGGAGGCTCCACCGGGGAGCTGTTTTTT. Together with reference TRBV9 and TRBJ2-2, the CDR3 gives the full variable domain: DSGVTQTPKHLITATGQRVTLRCSPRSGDLSVYWYQQSLDQGLQFLIQYYNGEERAKGNILERFSAQQFPDLHSELNLSSLELGDSALYFCASSGPGGSTGELFFGEGSRLTVL.

This clonotype was counted at least ten times. This chain joins TRBV2 and TRBJ2-3, with 15 nucleotides matching TRBD2. CDR1 is SNHLY and CDR2 is FYNNEI in the germline V gene. CDR3 size: 16 residues. J was trimmed by 4 bases and V by 5 bases; bases with no gene match: 4. The CDR3 is CASSPGLAGGADTQYF. The CDR3 nucleotides are TGTGCCAGCAGTCCGGGACTAGCGGGGGGAGCAGATACGCAGTATTTT.

This clonotype came up many times. The chain has TRBV5-1 and TRBJ2-7; D gene uncertain. Germline CDR1 and CDR2: SGHRS and YFSETQ. The V end lost 0 bases, the J end lost 2 bases, and 6 bases lay between the germline ends. This CDR3 spans 13 amino acids. The CDR3 DNA follows: TGCGCCAGCAGCTTGGAGCCTCCCTACGAGCAGTACTTC. Its translation: CASSLEPPYEQYF.

The CDR3: CASSYRGQEQYF. CDR3 bases: TGTGCCAGCAGCTACCGGGGGCAGGAGCAGTATTTT. The J gene is TRBJ2-3, the V gene TRBV3-1; either TRBD1 or TRBD2 may supply D (6 bases each). Per germline, CDR1 LGHDT and CDR2 YNNKEL (reference sequence). The CDR3 runs 12 residues. V lost 5 bases to trimming and J lost 11 bases, with 14 bases between them.

This chain uses TRBV20-1 with TRBJ2-1; D remains unclear. The CDR3 spans 13 residues. Trimming took 5 bases from V and 8 from J, leaving 16 bases between them. Germline V lookup: CDR1 DFQATT, CDR2 SNEGSKA (reference sequence). The CDR3: CSASGSSNYEQFF. CDR3 nucleotide sequence: TGCAGTGCTTCCGGGTCCTCAAACTATGAGCAGTTCTTC.

This clonotype was observed at least ten times. The chain recombines TRBV6-2 or TRBV6-3 with TRBJ2-5, with 7 nucleotides matching TRBD1. The V gene's germline CDR1 is MNHEY and CDR2 SVGEGT. This CDR3 contains 14 residues. V lost 7 bases to trimming and J lost 2 bases; unmatched junction nucleotides: 7. DNA for the CDR3: TGTGCCAGCATAGAAACAGGGGCACAAGAGACCCAGTACTTC. Protein product: CASIETGAQETQYF.

This clonotype has a count of ten or more. The rearrangement uses TRBV29-1 and TRBJ2-7; D gene ambiguous. Trimming took off 6 bases at V and 2 bases at J, with 14 bases between the two ends. CDR1 SQVTM and CDR2 ANQGSEA come from the germline V gene. CDR3 length equals 13 residues. For the CDR3, the DNA is TGCAGCGTCCTGATAGAGGCAGCCTACGAGCAGTACTTC. This encodes CSVLIEAAYEQYF.

This clonotype was seen repeatedly, ten times or more. This chain connects TRBV5-6 to TRBJ1-2; D remains ambiguous. Germline CDR1 SGHDT, CDR2 YYEEEE. Trimming removed 4 bases from V and 1 base from J, with 14 bases in between. This CDR3 contains 15 residues. CDR3 region: CASSPDSWGNYGYTF. The CDR3 region has the DNA TGTGCCAGCAGCCCAGATTCTTGGGGTAACTATGGCTACACCTTC.

For this clonotype: A much larger clone lies a single base off, so this may be a read error. J is TRBJ1-2 and V is TRBV4-3, with 10 positions matching TRBD1. This CDR3 has 16 amino acids. Germline-derived CDR1 and CDR2 are LGHNA and YSLEER. CDR3 protein: CSSSQAFRDRGHGYTF. CDR3 DNA: TGCTCCAGCAGCCAAGCCTTCCGGGACAGGGGCCATGGCTACACCTTC.

This clonotype has at least ten counts. This chain joins TRBV5-1 and TRBJ2-7, with no clear D. From germline, CDR1 is SGHRS and CDR2 YFSETQ. V was clipped by 3 bases and J by 2 bases, with 6 bases between them. This CDR3 has 12 residues. The CDR3 DNA reads TGCGCCAGCAGCTCTCAGACCTACGAGCAGTACTTC. It translates to CASSSQTYEQYF.

This clonotype was recorded many times. V usage is TRBV14 and J usage is TRBJ2-3; no reliable D call. The ends were cut back, 4 bases at V and 8 bases at J, with 13 bases in the middle. Germline assignment: CDR1 SGHDN and CDR2 FVKESK. This CDR3 contains 13 residues. The CDR3, as DNA: TGTGCCAGCAGCCTATCAAATATGGGTACGCAGTATTTT. It specifies CASSLSNMGTQYF.

There are many counts of this clonotype. The V call is TRBV2, the J call TRBJ2-1; tentatively, D is TRBD1 (7 bases). Trimming cost V 8 bases and J 9 bases, with 29 bases left between them. The CDR3 loop spans 17 amino acids. Germline V lookup: CDR1 SNHLY, CDR2 FYNNEI. Here the CDR3 reads CASGGGHPGTRDSEQFF. The CDR3 DNA is TGTGCCAGCGGTGGGGGCCACCCCGGGACTCGGGACAGTGAGCAGTTCTTC.

This clonotype was counted at least ten times. The CDR3 is CSVLWGNNEKLFF. The CDR3 DNA sequence: TGCAGCGTTTTATGGGGAAATAATGAAAAACTGTTTTTT. The chain links TRBV29-1 to TRBJ1-4, with D hard to call. This CDR3 is built from 13 residues. Germline values: CDR1 SQVTM, CDR2 ANQGSEA. Trimming took 5 bases from V and 4 from J, leaving 11 bases between them.

This clonotype was counted many times. The rearrangement links TRBV5-5 to TRBJ2-6; D gene ambiguous. Looked up from germline, CDR1 is SGHKS and CDR2 is YYEKEE (reference sequence). V lost 4 bases to trimming and J lost 0 bases, with 11 bases between them. There are 16 residues in the CDR3. The CDR3: CASSLGVGSGANVLTF. The DNA for the CDR3 is TGTGCCAGCAGCCTTGGGGTGGGCTCTGGGGCCAACGTCCTGACTTTC.

The V call is TRBV7-8, the J call TRBJ1-3; no reliable D call. The CDR3 loop spans 13 amino acids. Germline loops: CDR1 SGHVS, CDR2 FQNEAQ. V shed 4 bases and J shed 3 bases, with 7 bases lying between them. The CDR3 is CASSSEFGNTIYF. In nucleotides, the CDR3 is TGTGCCAGCAGCTCAGAATTTGGAAACACCATATATTTT. Complete variable domain (other parts from reference TRBV7-8 and TRBJ1-3): GAGVSQSPRYKVAKRGQDVALRCDPISGHVSLFWYQQALGQGPEFLTYFQNEAQLDKSGLPSDRFFAERPEGSVSTLKIQRTQQEDSAVYLCASSSEFGNTIYFGEGSWLTVV.

The chain employs TRBV20-1 and TRBJ2-7; 14 nucleotides line up with TRBD2. The CDR3 totals 15 residues. V trimming: 7 bases; J trimming: 4 bases; junction bases outside the gene matches: 9. Germline V gene data show CDR1 as DFQATT and CDR2 as SNEGSKA (reference sequence). The CDR3 region is CSVPAGTSGGYEQYF. The CDR3 DNA sequence: TGCAGTGTTCCCGCCGGGACTAGCGGGGGATACGAGCAGTACTTC.

This clonotype was recorded at least ten times. The rearrangement joins TRBV20-1 to TRBJ2-7; D remains ambiguous. The CDR3 totals 13 residues. CDR1 DFQATT and CDR2 SNEGSKA come from the germline V gene (reference sequence). V shed 6 bases and J shed 2 bases, with 14 bases lying between them. The chain's CDR3 is CSAESRTTYEQYF. CDR3 sequence (DNA): TGCAGTGCCGAATCCCGGACCACCTACGAGCAGTACTTC.

Ten or more counts support this clonotype. The genes are TRBV20-1 and TRBJ2-3; D possibly corresponds to TRBD2 (5 bases). Germline V CDR1 and CDR2: DFQATT, SNEGSKA (reference sequence). V gave up 4 bases and J gave up 4 bases, with 12 bases separating them. This CDR3 has 13 amino acids. The CDR3 loop is CSATSARADTQYF. The CDR3 DNA reads TGCAGTGCTACCTCAGCGAGGGCAGATACGCAGTATTTT.

A word on this clonotype: One end of the junction fails to match germline, which may point to a read error. The chain employs TRBV7-9 and TRBJ2-3; 8 nucleotides align to TRBD1. Germline CDR1 reads SEHNR; CDR2 reads FQNEAQ (reference sequence). The CDR3 extends over 14 amino acids. CDR3 sequence reads: CVSSEDRAIDTQYF. In DNA form, the CDR3 reads TGTGTCAGCAGCGAGGACAGGGCCATAGATACGCAGTATTTT.

This clonotype was counted at least ten times. The rearrangement links TRBV5-1 to TRBJ1-2, with D uncertain. The CDR3 runs to 15 residues. CDR1 SGHRS and CDR2 YFSETQ come from the germline V gene. Trimming stripped 0 bases from V and 6 bases from J, with 15 bases between. CDR3 loop: CASSLDRPGEDGYTF. The CDR3 DNA is TGCGCCAGCAGCTTGGACAGACCCGGCGAGGATGGCTACACCTTC.